This TCR beta chain was documented in a study of cytomegalovirus exposure and HLA in healthy donors. The PCR had 60 Vbeta and 13 Jbeta primers. Sequenced by immunoSEQ multiplex PCR; TCRdb stores in-frame clones only, minus some. Here the sample table reports approximately 110,000 clones. The J segment lost 5 bases and the V segment lost 4 bases, leaving 6 bases of the junction unmatched. CDR3 length: 15 residues. Germline loops: CDR1 SGHRS, CDR2 YFSETQ. Donors consisted of healthy bone marrow donors. Sequencing was done on a sample of PBMCs. This TCR was recovered from a man aged 40-55 years in good health and CMV-seronegative. The chain has TRBV5-1 and TRBJ2-5; 12 bases line up with TRBD1. The CDR3 nucleotides are TGCGCCAGCAGCCGGGACAGGGGGCGATCGGAGACCCAGTACTTC. This codes for CASSRDRGRSETQYF.